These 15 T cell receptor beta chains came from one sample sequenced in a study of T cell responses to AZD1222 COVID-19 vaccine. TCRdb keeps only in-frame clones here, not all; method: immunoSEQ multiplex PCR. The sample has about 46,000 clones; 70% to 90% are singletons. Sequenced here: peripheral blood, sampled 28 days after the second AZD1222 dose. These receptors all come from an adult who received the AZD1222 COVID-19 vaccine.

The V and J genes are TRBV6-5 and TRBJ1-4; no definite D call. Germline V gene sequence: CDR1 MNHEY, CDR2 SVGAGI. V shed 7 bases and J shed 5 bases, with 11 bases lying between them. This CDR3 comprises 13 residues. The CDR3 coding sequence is TGTGCCAGCATAGGGTCCAGCAATGAAAAACTGTTTTTT. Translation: CASIGSSNEKLFF.

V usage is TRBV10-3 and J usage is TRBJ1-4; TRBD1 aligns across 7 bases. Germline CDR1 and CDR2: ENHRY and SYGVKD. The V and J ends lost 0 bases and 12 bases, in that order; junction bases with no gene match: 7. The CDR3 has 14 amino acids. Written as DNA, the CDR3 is TGTGCCATCAGTGAGTCCCAGGGGGTTGGGCAACTGTTTTTT. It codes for CAISESQGVGQLFF.

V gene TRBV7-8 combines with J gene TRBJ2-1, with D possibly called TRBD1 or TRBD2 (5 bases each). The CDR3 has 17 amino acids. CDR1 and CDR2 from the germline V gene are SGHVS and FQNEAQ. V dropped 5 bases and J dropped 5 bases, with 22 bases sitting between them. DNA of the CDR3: TGTGCCAGCAGCCGAGGCCAGCGGCAGGGCCTCGACAATGAGCAGTTCTTC. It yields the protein CASSRGQRQGLDNEQFF.

CDR3 loop: CASSEHWGSYGYTF. Written as DNA, the CDR3 is TGTGCCAGCAGTGAACATTGGGGTTCCTATGGCTACACCTTC. The chain employs TRBV25-1 and TRBJ1-2; D remains unclear. The germline CDR1 and CDR2 sequences are MGHDK and SYGVNS. V lost 2 bases, J lost 4 bases, and 11 bases lay in between. The CDR3 spans 14 residues.

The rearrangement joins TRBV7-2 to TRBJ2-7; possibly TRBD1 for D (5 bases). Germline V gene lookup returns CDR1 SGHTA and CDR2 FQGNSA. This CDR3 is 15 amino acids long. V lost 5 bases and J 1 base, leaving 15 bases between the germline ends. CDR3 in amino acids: CASSPDSGLSYEQYF. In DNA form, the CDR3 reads TGTGCCAGCAGCCCAGACAGTGGCTTATCCTACGAGCAGTACTTC.

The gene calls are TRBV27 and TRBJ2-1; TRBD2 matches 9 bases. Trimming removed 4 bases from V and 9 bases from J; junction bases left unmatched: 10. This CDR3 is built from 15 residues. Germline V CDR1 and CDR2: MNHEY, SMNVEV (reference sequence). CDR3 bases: TGTGCCAGCAGTTCAGCGGGACTAGCAGTGGGTGAGCAGTTCTTC. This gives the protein CASSSAGLAVGEQFF.

CDR3 nucleotide sequence: TGCGCCAGCAGCCGGGACAGGGGGAACACCGGGGAGCTGTTTTTT. Protein product: CASSRDRGNTGELFF. The chain combines TRBV4-1 with TRBJ2-2; 10 nucleotides agree with TRBD1. The CDR3 runs to 15 residues. Germline loops: CDR1 MGHRA, CDR2 YSYEKL. Losses at the gene ends were 4 bases for V and 1 base for J; bases not matched to a gene: 0.

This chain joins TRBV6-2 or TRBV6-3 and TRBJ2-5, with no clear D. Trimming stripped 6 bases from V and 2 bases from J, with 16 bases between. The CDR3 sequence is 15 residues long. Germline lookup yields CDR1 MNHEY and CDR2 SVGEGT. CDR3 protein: CASSNALGRQETQYF. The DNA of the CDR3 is TGTGCCAGCAGCAACGCATTGGGCAGGCAAGAGACCCAGTACTTC.

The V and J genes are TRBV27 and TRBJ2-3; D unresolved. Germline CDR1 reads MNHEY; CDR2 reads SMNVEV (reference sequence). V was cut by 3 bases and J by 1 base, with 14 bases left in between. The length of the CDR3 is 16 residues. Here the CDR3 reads CASSLVLGWRTDTQYF. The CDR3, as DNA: TGTGCCAGCAGTTTGGTACTTGGTTGGCGCACAGATACGCAGTATTTT.

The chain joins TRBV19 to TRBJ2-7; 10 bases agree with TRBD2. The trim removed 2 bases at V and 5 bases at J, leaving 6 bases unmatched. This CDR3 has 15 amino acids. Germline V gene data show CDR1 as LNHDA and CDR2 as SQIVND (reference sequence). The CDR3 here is CASSILSGRAHEQYF. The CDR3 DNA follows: TGTGCCAGTAGTATACTCAGCGGGAGGGCCCACGAGCAGTACTTC.

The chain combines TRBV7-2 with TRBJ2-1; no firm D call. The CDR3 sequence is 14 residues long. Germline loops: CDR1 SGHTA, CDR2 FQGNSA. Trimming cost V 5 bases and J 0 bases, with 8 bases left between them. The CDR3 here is CASSPVSSYNEQFF. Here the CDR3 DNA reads TGTGCCAGCAGCCCTGTGAGCTCCTACAATGAGCAGTTCTTC.

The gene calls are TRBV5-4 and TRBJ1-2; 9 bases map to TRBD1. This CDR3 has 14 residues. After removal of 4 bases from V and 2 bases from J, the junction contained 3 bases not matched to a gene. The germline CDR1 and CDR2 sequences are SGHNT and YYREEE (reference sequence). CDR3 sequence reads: CASSTGTGNYGYTF. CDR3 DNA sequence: TGTGCCAGCAGCACCGGGACAGGGAACTATGGCTACACCTTC.

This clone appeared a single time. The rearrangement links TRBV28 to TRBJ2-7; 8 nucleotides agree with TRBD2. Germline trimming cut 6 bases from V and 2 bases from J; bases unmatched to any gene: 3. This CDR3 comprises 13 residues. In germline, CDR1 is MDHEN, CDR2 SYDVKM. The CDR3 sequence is CASRAGVAYEQYF. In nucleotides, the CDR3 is TGTGCCAGCAGAGCGGGAGTAGCCTACGAGCAGTACTTC.

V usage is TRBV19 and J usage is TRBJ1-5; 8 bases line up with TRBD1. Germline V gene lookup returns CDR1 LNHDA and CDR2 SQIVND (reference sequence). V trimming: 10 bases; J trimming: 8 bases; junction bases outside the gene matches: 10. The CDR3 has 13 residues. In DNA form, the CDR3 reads TGTGCCACCTCCGACAGGGGAAGGGAGCCCCAGCATTTT. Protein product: CATSDRGREPQHF.

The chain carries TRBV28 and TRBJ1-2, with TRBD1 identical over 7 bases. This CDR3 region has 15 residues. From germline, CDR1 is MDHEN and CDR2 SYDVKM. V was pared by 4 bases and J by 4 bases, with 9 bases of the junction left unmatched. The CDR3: CASSSPAGQLYGYTF. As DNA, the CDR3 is TGTGCCAGCAGTTCCCCGGCGGGACAGCTCTATGGCTACACCTTC.